Each of the 26 T cell receptor beta chains below was sequenced from the same sample in a study of CD8 T cells in Susac syndrome. It was with random hexamers that roughly 0.5 to 1 ug RNA was reverse transcribed. TCRdb fed the immunoSEQ multiplex PCR reads into MiXCR, producing one record per CDR3 protein. The sample has around 130,000 distinct CDR3 sequences, about 93% seen once. The sequenced material came from CD4+ T cells from PBMCs. Receptor source: a human donor in good health.

The rearrangement links TRBV27 to TRBJ1-4; D unclear. CDR3 length: 13 amino acids. Trimming took off 8 bases at V and 6 bases at J, with 13 bases between the two ends. Germline lookup yields CDR1 MNHEY and CDR2 SMNVEV (reference sequence). This CDR3 is CASASRGDEKLFF. CDR3 nucleotide sequence: TGTGCCAGCGCGTCTAGAGGTGATGAAAAACTGTTTTTT.

The chain is built from TRBV5-1 and TRBJ2-1, with TRBD2 identical over 9 bases. Unmatched junction bases numbered 12, after V lost 4 bases and J lost 7 bases. The CDR3 has 16 residues. From germline, CDR1 is SGHRS and CDR2 YFSETQ. For the CDR3, the DNA is TGCGCCAGCAGCGCTCCTCTAGCGGGGACAATGAATGAGCAGTTCTTC. Protein sequence: CASSAPLAGTMNEQFF.

The V gene is TRBV12-3 or TRBV12-4, the J gene TRBJ1-2; no clear D gene. The CDR3 is 18 amino acids. Between the trimmed V and J ends, which lost 4 bases and 2 bases, there was a span of 23 bases. The CDR3 sequence: CASSSGPTFGISNYGYTF. The CDR3, as DNA: TGTGCCAGCAGTTCCGGTCCGACATTCGGGATCTCGAACTATGGCTACACCTTC.

The rearrangement uses TRBV29-1 and TRBJ2-1; 10 bases fit TRBD2. Trimming took 2 bases from V and 8 from J; bases not matched to a gene: 6. CDR3 size: 14 residues. Germline V gene lookup returns CDR1 SQVTM and CDR2 ANQGSEA. As DNA, the CDR3 is TGCAGCGTTGAATCGGCTAGCGGGAGCTATGAGCAGTTCTTC. The encoded protein is CSVESASGSYEQFF.

This chain links TRBV2 with TRBJ2-5, with D possibly being TRBD1 or TRBD2 (6 bases each). This CDR3 comprises 16 residues. Trimming left V 7 bases short and J 1 base short, with 19 bases between. Germline values: CDR1 SNHLY, CDR2 FYNNEI. The CDR3, as DNA: TGTGCCAGCACCCTCGGGGGCGGGACGACCCAAGAGACCCAGTACTTC. Translation: CASTLGGGTTQETQYF.

This chain connects TRBV15 to TRBJ2-2, with D hard to call. CDR1 and CDR2 (germline): LNHNV, YYDKDF (reference sequence). CDR3 length: 15 amino acids. V gave up 1 base and J gave up 6 bases, with 12 bases separating them. CDR3 sequence (DNA): TGTGCCACCAGCAGAGTCCCGAGAGCCCCCGGGGAGCTGTTTTTT. Amino acid sequence: CATSRVPRAPGELFF.

This clonotype has just one count. The rearrangement joins TRBV20-1 to TRBJ2-2, with 11 nucleotides matching TRBD2. CDR1 is DFQATT and CDR2 is SNEGSKA in the germline V gene (reference sequence). The CDR3 has 15 amino acids. V lost 6 bases to trimming and J lost 4 bases; unmatched junction nucleotides: 7. As DNA, the CDR3 is TGCAGTGCACCTCTAGCGGGAGGTGCCACCGGGGAGCTGTTTTTT. It translates to CSAPLAGGATGELFF.

V is TRBV6-6 and J is TRBJ2-4; 7 nucleotides align to TRBD1. Germline trimming cut 6 bases from V and 7 bases from J; bases unmatched to any gene: 9. CDR1 is MNHNY and CDR2 is SVGAGI in the germline V gene (reference sequence). The CDR3 is made up of 14 amino acids. The CDR3 nucleotides are TGTGCCAGCAGCCTGACAGGGTTGGGTAACATTCAGTACTTC. It specifies CASSLTGLGNIQYF.

The chain is built from TRBV29-1 and TRBJ1-4; D remains ambiguous. The CDR3 contains 13 residues. V was shortened by 4 bases and J by 5 bases, with 11 bases between the two germline ends. Germline CDR1 reads SQVTM; CDR2 reads ANQGSEA. The CDR3, as DNA: TGCAGCGTTGTCGCTCAGGCCAATGAAAAACTGTTTTTT. Its protein product is CSVVAQANEKLFF.

V and J are TRBV6-6 and TRBJ2-5; unclear D gene. The V gene lost 10 bases and the J gene lost 3 bases, with 15 bases spanning the gap. The CDR3 runs 13 residues. Germline loops: CDR1 MNHNY, CDR2 SVGAGI (reference sequence). The CDR3 loop is CATTQYQEETQYF. The CDR3 DNA reads as TGTGCCACCACACAGTACCAAGAAGAGACCCAGTACTTC.

This clonotype appeared once. The chain couples TRBV6-5 to TRBJ2-7; 8 positions agree with TRBD1. Germline V gene data show CDR1 as MNHEY and CDR2 as SVGAGI. V gave up 8 bases and J gave up 0 bases; unmatched junction bases: 3. The CDR3 is made up of 13 amino acids. CDR3 sequence (DNA): TGTGCCAGCCGGACAGGGAGCTCCTACGAGCAGTACTTC. It codes for CASRTGSSYEQYF.

The genes are TRBV7-2 and TRBJ2-5; no clear D gene. Between the trimmed V and J ends, which lost 1 base and 2 bases, there was a span of 5 bases. The CDR3 is 13 amino acids. Germline CDR1 is SGHTA and CDR2 is FQGNSA. The CDR3 sequence is CASSLGPQETQYF. The CDR3 DNA is TGTGCCAGCAGCTTAGGTCCACAAGAGACCCAGTACTTC. The full variable domain, its missing parts supplied by reference TRBV7-2 and TRBJ2-5, is GAGVSQSPSNKVTEKGKDVELRCDPISGHTALYWYRQSLGQGLEFLIYFQGNSAPDKSGLPSDRFSAERTGGSVSTLTIQRTQQEDSAVYLCASSLGPQETQYFGPGTRLLVL.

J is TRBJ1-2 and V is TRBV29-1; D might be TRBD1 (5 bases). V was trimmed by 5 bases and J by 2 bases, leaving 9 bases between them. There are 12 residues in the CDR3. CDR1 and CDR2 from the germline V gene are SQVTM and ANQGSEA. The CDR3 loop reads CSVLEGNYGYTF. The CDR3 DNA reads TGCAGCGTTCTCGAGGGGAACTATGGCTACACCTTC.

This clonotype was seen only a few times. The chain joins TRBV2 to TRBJ2-2, with 9 bases that match TRBD1. The junction had 0 bases not matched to a gene; V was cut back by 6 bases and J by 4 bases. The germline gives CDR1 SNHLY, CDR2 FYNNEI. The CDR3 runs to 13 residues. In DNA, the CDR3 is TGTGCCAGCAGGACAGGGGGCACCGGGGAGCTGTTTTTT. It encodes CASRTGGTGELFF. The complete variable domain, with remaining parts taken from reference TRBV2 and TRBJ2-2, reads EPEVTQTPSHQVTQMGQEVILRCVPISNHLYFYWYRQILGQKVEFLVSFYNNEISEKSEIFDDQFSVERPDGSNFTLKIRSTKLEDSAMYFCASRTGGTGELFFGEGSRLTVL.

The chain has TRBV20-1 and TRBJ2-7, with D possibly matching TRBD2 (6 bases). CDR3 length equals 13 residues. Trimming pared 2 bases from V and 3 bases from J, leaving 11 bases between. Germline CDR1 DFQATT, CDR2 SNEGSKA (reference sequence). In DNA form, the CDR3 reads TGCAGTGCTAGATGGACTAACAACTACGAGCAGTACTTC. The encoded protein is CSARWTNNYEQYF.

The V gene is TRBV27, the J gene TRBJ2-5, with 8 bases aligning to TRBD2. V was clipped by 3 bases and J by 1 base; unmatched bases: 4. The V gene's germline CDR1 is MNHEY and CDR2 SMNVEV (reference sequence). The CDR3 runs to 15 residues. CDR3 sequence (DNA): TGTGCCAGCAGTTTTGCAGGGACTAGCCAAGAGACCCAGTACTTC. This encodes CASSFAGTSQETQYF.

This chain uses TRBV6-5 with TRBJ2-5, with D perhaps matching TRBD2 (5 bases). Trimming removed 6 bases at V and 3 bases at J, with 14 bases between. This CDR3 comprises 14 residues. Germline V gene lookup returns CDR1 MNHEY and CDR2 SVGAGI. The CDR3 region is CASSRGVGKETQYF. The CDR3 coding sequence is TGTGCCAGCAGCCGGGGAGTTGGTAAAGAGACCCAGTACTTC.

This clonotype was seen a handful of times. The rearrangement uses TRBV27 and TRBJ1-2; maybe TRBD1 (5 bases). Germline CDR1 MNHEY, CDR2 SMNVEV (reference sequence). This CDR3 comprises 13 residues. Trimming took 5 bases from V and 6 from J, leaving 13 bases between them. The CDR3: CASSRQGGDGYTF. CDR3 in DNA: TGTGCCAGCAGTCGGCAGGGAGGAGATGGCTACACCTTC.

Of note for this clonotype: Compared with germline, one end of the junction differs, possibly owing to a read error. J is TRBJ1-4 and V is TRBV7-7; 10 bases are shared with TRBD1. Germline values: CDR1 SSHAT, CDR2 FNYEAQ (reference sequence). There are 14 residues in the CDR3. CDR3 sequence (DNA): TGTGCTAGCAGCCCGGGACAGGGGACTGAAAAACTGTTTTTT. Encoded protein: CASSPGQGTEKLFF.

The rearrangement uses TRBV29-1 and TRBJ2-1; 9 nucleotides match TRBD2. This CDR3 region has 13 residues. In germline, CDR1 is SQVTM, CDR2 ANQGSEA. With 7 bases clipped from V and 3 bases from J, the junction kept 4 bases outside the gene matches. The CDR3 nucleotides are TGCAGCGGCACTAGCGGGCACTACAATGAGCAGTTCTTC. Translating it yields CSGTSGHYNEQFF.

This clonotype has a handful of counts. The chain is built from TRBV2 and TRBJ2-7; unclear D gene. The germline gives CDR1 SNHLY, CDR2 FYNNEI. Deletions cut 6 bases from V and 3 bases from J, with 6 bases between. The CDR3 contains 11 residues. The CDR3 region has the DNA TGTGCCAGCAGGGCAGGCTACGAGCAGTACTTC. Translating it yields CASRAGYEQYF.

This chain uses TRBV20-1 with TRBJ2-7; 8 positions match TRBD1. V gave up 0 bases and J gave up 4 bases; unmatched junction bases: 8. The length of the CDR3 is 15 residues. Germline V gives CDR1 DFQATT, CDR2 SNEGSKA (reference sequence). The CDR3 nucleotides read TGCAGTGCTAGAGATCGGACAGGGTTAGGTTACGAGCAGTACTTC. This translates into CSARDRTGLGYEQYF.

This sequence joins TRBV3-1 and TRBJ2-3, with 7 bases fitting TRBD1. The J segment lost 0 bases and the V segment lost 5 bases, leaving 8 bases of the junction unmatched. The germline gives CDR1 LGHDT, CDR2 YNNKEL (reference sequence). The CDR3 covers 16 residues. The CDR3 DNA is TGTGCCAGCAGCAACGACAGGGAGATTAGCACAGATACGCAGTATTTT. Protein: CASSNDREISTDTQYF.

This chain connects TRBV3-1 to TRBJ1-6; D is ambiguous. CDR3 size: 16 residues. Trimming cost V 5 bases and J 9 bases, with 20 bases left between them. Germline-derived CDR1 and CDR2 are LGHDT and YNNKEL (reference sequence). In nucleotides, the CDR3 is TGTGCCAGCAGCTCGAGGGAGATCTCGAGCTCTTCACCCCTCCACTTT. Its protein product is CASSSREISSSSPLHF.

V and J are TRBV9 and TRBJ2-3; 9 bases map to TRBD2. Per germline, CDR1 SGDLS and CDR2 YYNGEE. The CDR3 is made up of 19 amino acids. V lost 0 bases, J lost 6 bases, and 17 bases stayed unmatched. The CDR3, as DNA: TGTGCCAGCAGCGTAGCTCGATCGGAGCGGGAGGCCCCGAGGGATACGCAGTATTTT. The encoded protein is CASSVARSEREAPRDTQYF.

This rearrangement joins TRBV20-1 to TRBJ2-1; D possibly corresponds to TRBD2 (5 bases). Between the trimmed V and J ends, which lost 8 bases and 1 base, there was a span of 12 bases. Looked up from germline, CDR1 is DFQATT and CDR2 is SNEGSKA (reference sequence). The CDR3 totals 13 residues. This CDR3 is CSSYGGSYNEQFF. For the CDR3, the DNA is TGCAGTTCCTATGGCGGGTCCTACAATGAGCAGTTCTTC.